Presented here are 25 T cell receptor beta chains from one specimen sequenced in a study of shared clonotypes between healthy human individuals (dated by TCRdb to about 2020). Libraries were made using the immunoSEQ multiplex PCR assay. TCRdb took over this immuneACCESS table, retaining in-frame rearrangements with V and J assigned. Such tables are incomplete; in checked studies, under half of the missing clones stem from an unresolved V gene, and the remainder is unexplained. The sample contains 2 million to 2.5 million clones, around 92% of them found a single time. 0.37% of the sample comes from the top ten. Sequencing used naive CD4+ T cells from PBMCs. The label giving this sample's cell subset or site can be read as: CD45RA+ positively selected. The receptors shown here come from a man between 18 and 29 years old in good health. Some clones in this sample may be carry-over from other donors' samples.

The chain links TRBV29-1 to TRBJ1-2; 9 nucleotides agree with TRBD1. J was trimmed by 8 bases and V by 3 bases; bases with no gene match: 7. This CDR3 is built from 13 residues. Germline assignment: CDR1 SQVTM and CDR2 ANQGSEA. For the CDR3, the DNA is TGCAGCGTTGAGGGGACAGGGAAGGGCGGCTACACCTTC. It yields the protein CSVEGTGKGGYTF.

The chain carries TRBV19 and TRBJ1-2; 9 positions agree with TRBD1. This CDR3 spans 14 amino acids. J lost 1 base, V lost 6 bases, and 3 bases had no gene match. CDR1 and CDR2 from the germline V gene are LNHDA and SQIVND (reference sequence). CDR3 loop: CASSGQGINYGYTF. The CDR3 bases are TGTGCCAGTAGCGGACAGGGGATTAACTATGGCTACACCTTC. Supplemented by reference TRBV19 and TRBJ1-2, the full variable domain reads DGGITQSPKYLFRKEGQNVTLSCEQNLNHDAMYWYRQDPGQGLRLIYYSQIVNDFQKGDIAEGYSVSREKKESFPLTVTSAQKNPTAFYLCASSGQGINYGYTFGSGTRLTVV.

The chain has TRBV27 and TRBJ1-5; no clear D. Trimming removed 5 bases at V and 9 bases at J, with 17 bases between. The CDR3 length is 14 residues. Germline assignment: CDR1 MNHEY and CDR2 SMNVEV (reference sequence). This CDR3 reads CASSPGRAPRPQHF. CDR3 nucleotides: TGTGCCAGCAGTCCCGGACGGGCTCCCCGGCCCCAGCATTTT.

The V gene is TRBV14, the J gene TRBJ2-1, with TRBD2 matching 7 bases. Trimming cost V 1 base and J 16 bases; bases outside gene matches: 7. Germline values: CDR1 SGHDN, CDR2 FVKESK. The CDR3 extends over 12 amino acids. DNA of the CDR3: TGTGCCAGCAGCCAAGCAGGACTAGAATATTTCTTC. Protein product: CASSQAGLEYFF.

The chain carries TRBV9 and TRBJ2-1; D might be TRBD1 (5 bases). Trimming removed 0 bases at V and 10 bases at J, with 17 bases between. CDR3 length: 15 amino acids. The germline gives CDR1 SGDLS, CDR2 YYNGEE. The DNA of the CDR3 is TGTGCCAGCAGCGTAGGTGGGGCAGTAACGATCGAGCAGTTCTTC. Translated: CASSVGGAVTIEQFF.

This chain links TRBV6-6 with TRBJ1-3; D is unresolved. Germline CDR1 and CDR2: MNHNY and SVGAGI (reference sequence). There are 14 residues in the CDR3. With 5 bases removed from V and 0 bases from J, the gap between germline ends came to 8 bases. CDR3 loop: CASSAINSGNTIYF. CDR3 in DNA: TGTGCCAGCAGTGCGATAAACTCTGGAAACACCATATATTTT.

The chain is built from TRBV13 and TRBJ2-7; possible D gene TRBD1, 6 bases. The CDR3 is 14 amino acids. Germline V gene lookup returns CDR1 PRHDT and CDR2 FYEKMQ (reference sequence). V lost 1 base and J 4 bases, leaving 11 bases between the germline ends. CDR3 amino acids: CASSLAGRGYEQYF. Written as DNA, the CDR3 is TGTGCCAGCAGCTTAGCCGGCAGGGGTTACGAGCAGTACTTC.

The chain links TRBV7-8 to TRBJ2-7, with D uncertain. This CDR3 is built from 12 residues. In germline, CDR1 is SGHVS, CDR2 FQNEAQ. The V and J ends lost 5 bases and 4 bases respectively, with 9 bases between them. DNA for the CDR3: TGTGCCAGCAGCATTAACTCTTACGAGCAGTACTTC. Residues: CASSINSYEQYF.

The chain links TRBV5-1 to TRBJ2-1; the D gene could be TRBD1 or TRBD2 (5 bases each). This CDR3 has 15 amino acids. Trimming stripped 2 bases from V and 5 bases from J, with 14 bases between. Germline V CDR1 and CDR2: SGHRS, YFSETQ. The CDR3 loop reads CASSFQGAADNEQFF. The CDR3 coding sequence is TGCGCCAGCAGCTTTCAGGGAGCAGCAGACAATGAGCAGTTCTTC.

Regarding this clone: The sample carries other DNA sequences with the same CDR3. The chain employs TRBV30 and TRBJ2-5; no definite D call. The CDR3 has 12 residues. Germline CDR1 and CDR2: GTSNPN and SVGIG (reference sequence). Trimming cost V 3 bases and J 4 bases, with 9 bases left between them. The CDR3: CAWSARGETQYF. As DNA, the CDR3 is TGTGCCTGGAGCGCCCGCGGAGAGACCCAGTACTTC.

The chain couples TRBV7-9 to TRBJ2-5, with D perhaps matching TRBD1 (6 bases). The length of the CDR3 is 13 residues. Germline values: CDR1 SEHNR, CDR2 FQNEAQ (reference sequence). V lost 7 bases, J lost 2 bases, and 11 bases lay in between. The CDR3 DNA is TGTGCCAGCAACACCGACAGGCAAGAGACCCAGTACTTC. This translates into CASNTDRQETQYF.

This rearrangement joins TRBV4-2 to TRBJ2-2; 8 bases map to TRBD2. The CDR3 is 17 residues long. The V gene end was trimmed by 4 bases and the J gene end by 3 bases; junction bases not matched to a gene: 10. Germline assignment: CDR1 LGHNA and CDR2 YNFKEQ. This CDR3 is CASSLRLAGGHTGELFF. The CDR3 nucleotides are TGTGCCAGCAGCCTTCGGCTGGCGGGAGGCCACACCGGGGAGCTGTTTTTT.

The CDR3 nucleotides are TGTGCCAGCAGCCCAAGAAGAGATTACACCGGGGAGCTGTTTTTT. Protein sequence: CASSPRRDYTGELFF. The chain carries TRBV7-9 and TRBJ2-2; no definite D call. CDR1 SEHNR and CDR2 FQNEAQ come from the germline V gene (reference sequence). The CDR3 is 15 amino acids. Trimming stripped 5 bases from V and 3 bases from J, with 13 bases between.

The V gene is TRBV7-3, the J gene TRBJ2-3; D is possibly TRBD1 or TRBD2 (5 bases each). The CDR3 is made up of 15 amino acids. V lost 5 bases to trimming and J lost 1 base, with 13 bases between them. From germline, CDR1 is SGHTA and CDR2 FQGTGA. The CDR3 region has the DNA TGTGCCAGCAGCCCCGGGGTGGGACGCACAGATACGCAGTATTTT. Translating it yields CASSPGVGRTDTQYF.

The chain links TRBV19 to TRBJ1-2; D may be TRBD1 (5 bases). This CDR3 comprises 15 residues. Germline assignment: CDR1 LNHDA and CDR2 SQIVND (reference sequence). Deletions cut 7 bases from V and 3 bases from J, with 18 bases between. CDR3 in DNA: TGTGCCAGTACGAGGGGTAGGGTTCGAGACTATGGCTACACCTTC. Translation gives CASTRGRVRDYGYTF.

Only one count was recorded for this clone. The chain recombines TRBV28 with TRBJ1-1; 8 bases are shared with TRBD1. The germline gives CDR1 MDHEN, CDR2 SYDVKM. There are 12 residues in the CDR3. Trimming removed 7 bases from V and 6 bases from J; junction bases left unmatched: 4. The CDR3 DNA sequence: TGTGCCAGCATGGCAGGGGGCTCTGAAGCTTTCTTT. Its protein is CASMAGGSEAFF.

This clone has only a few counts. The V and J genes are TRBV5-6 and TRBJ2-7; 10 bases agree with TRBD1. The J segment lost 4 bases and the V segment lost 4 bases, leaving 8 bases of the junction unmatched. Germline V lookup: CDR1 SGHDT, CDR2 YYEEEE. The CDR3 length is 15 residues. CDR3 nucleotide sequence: TGTGCCAGCAGCCCTCCCGGGACAGGGGATTACGAGCAGTACTTC. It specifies CASSPPGTGDYEQYF.

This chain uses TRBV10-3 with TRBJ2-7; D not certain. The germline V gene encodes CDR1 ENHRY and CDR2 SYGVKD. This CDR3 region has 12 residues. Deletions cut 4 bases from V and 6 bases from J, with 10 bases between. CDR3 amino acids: CAISVQSVEQYF. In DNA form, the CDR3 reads TGTGCCATCAGTGTTCAGAGTGTCGAGCAGTACTTC.

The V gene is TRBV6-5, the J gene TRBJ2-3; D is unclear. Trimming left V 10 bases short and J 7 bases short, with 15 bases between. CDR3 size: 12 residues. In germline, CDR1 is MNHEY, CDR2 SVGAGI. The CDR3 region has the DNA TGTGCCACCTCCCGGGCCGAGAATACGCAGTATTTT. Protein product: CATSRAENTQYF.

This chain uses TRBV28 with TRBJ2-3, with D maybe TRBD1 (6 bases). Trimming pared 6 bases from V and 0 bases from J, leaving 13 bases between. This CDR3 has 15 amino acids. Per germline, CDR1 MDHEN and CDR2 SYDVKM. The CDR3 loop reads CASSPSRGSTDTQYF. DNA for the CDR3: TGTGCCAGCAGCCCGAGCAGGGGTAGCACAGATACGCAGTATTTT.

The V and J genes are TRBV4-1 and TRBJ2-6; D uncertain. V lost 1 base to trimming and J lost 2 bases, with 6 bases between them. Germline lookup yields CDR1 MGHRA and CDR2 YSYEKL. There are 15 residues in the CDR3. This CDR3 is CASSQAPAGANVLTF. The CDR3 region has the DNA TGCGCCAGCAGCCAAGCACCCGCTGGGGCCAACGTCCTGACTTTC.

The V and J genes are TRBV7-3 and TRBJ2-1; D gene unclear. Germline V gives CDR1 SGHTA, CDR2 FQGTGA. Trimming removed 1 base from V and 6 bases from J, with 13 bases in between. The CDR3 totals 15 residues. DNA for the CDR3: TGTGCCAGCAGCTTAATATCGTCGAGTATCAATGAGCAGTTCTTC. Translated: CASSLISSSINEQFF.

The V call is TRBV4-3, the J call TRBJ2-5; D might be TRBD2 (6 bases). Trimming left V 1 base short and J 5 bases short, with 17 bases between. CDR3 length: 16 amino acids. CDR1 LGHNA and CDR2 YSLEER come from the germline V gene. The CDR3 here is CASSQGGAGRIETQYF. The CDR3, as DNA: TGCGCCAGCAGCCAAGGAGGGGCAGGGAGGATTGAGACCCAGTACTTC.

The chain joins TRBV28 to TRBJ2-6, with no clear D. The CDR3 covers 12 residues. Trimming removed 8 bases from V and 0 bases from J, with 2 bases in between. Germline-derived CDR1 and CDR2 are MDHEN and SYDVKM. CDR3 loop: CASHSGANVLTF. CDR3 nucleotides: TGTGCCAGCCACTCTGGGGCCAACGTCCTGACTTTC. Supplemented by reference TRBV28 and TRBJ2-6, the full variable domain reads DVKVTQSSRYLVKRTGEKVFLECVQDMDHENMFWYRQDPGLGLRLIYFSYDVKMKEKGDIPEGYSVSREKKERFSLILESASTNQTSMYLCASHSGANVLTFGAGSRLTVL.

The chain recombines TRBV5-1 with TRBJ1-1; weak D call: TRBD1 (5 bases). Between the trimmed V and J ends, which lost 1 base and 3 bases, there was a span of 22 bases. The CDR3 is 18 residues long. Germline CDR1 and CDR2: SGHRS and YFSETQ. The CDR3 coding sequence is TGCGCCAGCAGCTTGTATGGATATTGGGGCGAAGCGGACACTGAAGCTTTCTTT. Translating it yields CASSLYGYWGEADTEAFF.